This T cell receptor (beta chain) stems from a study of regulatory T cells in long-lasting Graves disease. Study results and limitations: Less diverse TCR repertoires were seen in persistent Graves' patients than in newly diagnosed ones. A reduction in accuracy may have resulted from the small sample size. The number of shared public clonotypes was higher in persistent patients (under 3,000) than new patients (more than 850).

This clonotype has just a few counts. Its target is unknown. To make TCR beta libraries, researchers used iRepertoire HTBI primers and Arm-PCR of CDR3 regions. MiXCR was run by TCRdb on the multiplex PCR reads, yielding one entry per CDR3 protein. Of 400,000 to 550,000 distinct CDR3 sequences in the sample, about 15% were seen once. The CDR3 is 14 amino acids. Trimming shortened V by 4 bases and J by 6 bases, and 16 bases separated the two germline ends. Germline CDR1 reads SGDLS; CDR2 reads YYNGEE. Noted time point: newly diagnosed GD, antithyroid drugs for less than 3 months. RNA isolated from PBMCs was used to make the TCR library. These records were also assigned to another study, of T cells in Graves' hyperthyroidism and ophthalmopathy. That study reports: Most expanded thyroid clonotypes above 0.001 also appeared in blood.

The chain employs TRBV9 and TRBJ1-2; D unclear. This clonotype was obtained from a woman aged 18-29 years with Graves disease. This sample comprised peripheral blood mononuclear cells (PBMCs), obtained at new diagnosis, from a patient treated with antithyroid drugs. The CDR3 DNA sequence: TGTGCCAGCAGCTTGACGGGGAGACCGGATGGCTACACCTTC. It translates to CASSLTGRPDGYTF.